This TCR beta chain was retrieved from a study of regulatory T cells in long-lasting Graves disease. The time point is: persistent/refractory GD, antithyroid drugs over 5 years with positive TRAb. RNA extracted from PBMCs served as the sequencing template. CDR1 SQVTM and CDR2 ANQGSEA come from the germline V gene. Trimming took off 6 bases at V and 8 bases at J, with 14 bases between the two ends. The CDR3 extends over 11 amino acids. Assembly of TCR beta libraries relied on iRepertoire HTBI primers together with Arm-PCR of CDR3 regions. One entry per CDR3 protein results from TCRdb running MiXCR on the multiplex PCR reads. The sample lists around 460,000 distinct CDR3 sequences, around a fifth occurring once.

The rearrangement uses TRBV29-1 and TRBJ2-7; D might be TRBD1 (5 bases). The sequence derives from a female donor with Graves disease. The input for sequencing was peripheral blood mononuclear cells (PBMCs), taken when the disease was refractory, from a patient treated with antithyroid drugs. CDR3 sequence: CSVRTSNKQYF. The CDR3 nucleotides read TGCAGCGTGCGGACATCAAATAAGCAGTACTTC.